This TCR beta chain is from a study of OX40 agonist ivuxolimab in advanced cancers. Study context: Having had anti-PD-1, anti-PD-L1 or anti-CTLA-4 therapy before was allowed, and about 40% had some.

With regard to this clone: Its antigen is undetermined.

Germline-derived CDR1 and CDR2 are SGHDT and YYEEEE. J was trimmed by 9 bases and V by 0 bases; bases with no gene match: 5. The CDR3 has 14 residues. Data came from immunoSEQ multiplex PCR; TCRdb stores just in-frame clones and leaves some out. Counted here are around 42,000 clones, about 87% occurring once; the ten biggest clones make up about 23%. Study conclusions and caveats: Antigen targets of the expanded peripheral T cells went undetermined. The 0.1-3.0 mg/kg partial responders had among the lowest clonal expansion.

Source: CD4+ or CD8+ T cells sorted from blood, taken in a trial of the OX40 agonist ivuxolimab. The rearrangement uses TRBV5-6 and TRBJ2-3, with 9 positions matching TRBD2. This TCR was sampled from an adult with an advanced solid tumor such as melanoma, head and neck, liver or kidney cancer. The CDR3 DNA sequence: TGTGCCAGCAGCTTGGGTGGGAGCGGGAGGACGCAGTATTTT. Translating it yields CASSLGGSGRTQYF.